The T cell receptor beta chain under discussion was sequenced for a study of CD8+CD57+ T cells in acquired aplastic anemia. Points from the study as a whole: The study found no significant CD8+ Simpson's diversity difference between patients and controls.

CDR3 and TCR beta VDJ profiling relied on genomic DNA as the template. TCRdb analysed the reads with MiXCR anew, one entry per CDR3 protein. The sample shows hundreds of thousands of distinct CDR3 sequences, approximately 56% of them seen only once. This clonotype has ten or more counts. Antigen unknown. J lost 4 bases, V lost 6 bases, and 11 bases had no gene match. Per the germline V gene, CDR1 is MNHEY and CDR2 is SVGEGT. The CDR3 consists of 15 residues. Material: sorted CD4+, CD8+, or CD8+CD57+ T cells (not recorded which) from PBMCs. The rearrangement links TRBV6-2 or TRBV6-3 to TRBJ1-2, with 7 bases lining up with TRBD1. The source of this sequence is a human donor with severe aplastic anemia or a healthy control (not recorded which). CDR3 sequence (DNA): TGTGCCAGCAGGTCCGACAGGGACGTATTCTATGGCTACACCTTC. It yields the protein CASRSDRDVFYGYTF.